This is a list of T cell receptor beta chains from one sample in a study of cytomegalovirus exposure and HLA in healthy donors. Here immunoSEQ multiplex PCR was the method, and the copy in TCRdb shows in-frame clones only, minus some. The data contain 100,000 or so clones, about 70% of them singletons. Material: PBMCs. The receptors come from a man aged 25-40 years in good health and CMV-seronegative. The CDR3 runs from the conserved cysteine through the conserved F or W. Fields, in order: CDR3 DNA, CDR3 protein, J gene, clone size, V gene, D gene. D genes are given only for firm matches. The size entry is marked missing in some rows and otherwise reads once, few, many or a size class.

TGTGCCAGCAGTTACGGGGGGAACTCCTACGAGCAGTACTTC,CASSYGGNSYEQYF,TRBJ2-7,few,TRBV6-6,-
TGTGCCAGCAGCTCCCCCAGGGGTGGCACTGAAGCTTTCTTT,CASSSPRGGTEAFF,TRBJ1-1,once,TRBV5-6,-
TGTGCCAGCAGTTTACGGACACGCGGAAACACCATATATTTT,CASSLRTRGNTIYF,TRBJ1-3,-,TRBV28,-
TGTGCCAGCTCATCCCTAGGACAGGGGGCTGGCAATCAGCCCCAGCATTTT,CASSSLGQGAGNQPQHF,TRBJ1-5,-,TRBV18,TRBD1
TGTGCCAGTAGTAAGGGACAGGGATTAGATACGCAGTATTTT,CASSKGQGLDTQYF,TRBJ2-3,-,TRBV19,TRBD1
TGTGCCAGCAGCTTAAGGGGGAGGGGACCTCCGGCGGGACCTACTAGCACAGATACGCAGTATTTT,CASSLRGRGPPAGPTSTDTQYF,TRBJ2-3,-,TRBV7-3,TRBD2
TGCGCCAGCAGCTTGGGACAGCACGAGCAGTACTTC,CASSLGQHEQYF,TRBJ2-7,-,TRBV5-1,-
TGTGCCAGCAGCGTAGGGCCCCATCATGAGCAGTTCTTC,CASSVGPHHEQFF,TRBJ2-1,-,TRBV9,-
TGTGCCAGCAGCGTGACAGGGTCCACTGGGGCCAACGTCCTGACTTTC,CASSVTGSTGANVLTF,TRBJ2-6,-,TRBV9,TRBD1
TGTGCCAGCAGCGCCTCGGGATCTCAGGGGGCGGACGAGCAGTACTTC,CASSASGSQGADEQYF,TRBJ2-7,-,TRBV9,TRBD1
TGTGCCAGCAGTCGCGGGTCCCTCGAAGGTGGCGAGCAGTACTTC,CASSRGSLEGGEQYF,TRBJ2-7,-,TRBV11-3,-
TGTGCAAGTTCGCGGGAGGGCCGCGGCACCGGGGAGCTGTTTTTT,CASSREGRGTGELFF,TRBJ2-2,-,TRBV7-3,TRBD2
TGTGCCAGCAGCCGGGGGGGACAGGGGACGGCTATAGGTTCACCCCTCCACTTT,CASSRGGQGTAIGSPLHF,TRBJ1-6,-,TRBV4-2,TRBD1
TGTGCCAGCAGGGGGGGGACCGTGGGAACTAATGAAAAACTGTTTTTT,CASRGGTVGTNEKLFF,TRBJ1-4,-,TRBV6-6,-
TGTGCCAGCAGGGCGGGACTAGCGGGACGTAATGAGCAGTTCTTC,CASRAGLAGRNEQFF,TRBJ2-1,-,TRBV28,TRBD2
TGTGCCAGCAGTGTCGGGACAGGGGGCGGTAAGACCCAGTACTTC,CASSVGTGGGKTQYF,TRBJ2-5,-,TRBV6-1,TRBD1
TGTGCCAGCAGCTTTGGAGGGGCCAACTACGAGCAGTACTTC,CASSFGGANYEQYF,TRBJ2-7,once,TRBV7-6,-
TGTGCCAGCAGTGAAATCCGCGCTACGGGCTATGGCTACACCTTC,CASSEIRATGYGYTF,TRBJ1-2,-,TRBV6-1,-
TGTGCCAGTAGTATTTCTAGTGCAACTAATGAAAAACTGTTTTTT,CASSISSATNEKLFF,TRBJ1-4,few,TRBV19,-
TGTGCCAGCAGCGGTAGCCCCGGGACAGGGGGGTCGGAGACCCAGTACTTC,CASSGSPGTGGSETQYF,TRBJ2-5,-,TRBV9,TRBD1
TGTGCCAGCAGCCAAGGGGGACAGGAAAAAAAACTGTTTTTT,CASSQGGQEKKLFF,TRBJ1-4,few,TRBV4-2,TRBD1
TGTGCCAGCAGCTCGACAGGGGGCCTAGGGACCGGGGAGCTGTTTTTT,CASSSTGGLGTGELFF,TRBJ2-2,-,TRBV7-3,TRBD1
TGTGCCTGGAGCATCCCCAACTACAGGACAACTAATGAAAAACTGTTTTTT,CAWSIPNYRTTNEKLFF,TRBJ1-4,-,TRBV30,-
TGCGCCAGCAGCCATGGGACAGGGGGAACCTACGAGCAGTACTTC,CASSHGTGGTYEQYF,TRBJ2-7,-,TRBV4-3,TRBD1
TGTGCCAGCAGCCCGGGGGGGGCAGGCCAGCCCCAGCATTTT,CASSPGGAGQPQHF,TRBJ1-5,once,TRBV7-9,-
TGTGCCAGCAGCTTGGTTAGCGGGACGGACACCGGGGAGCTGTTTTTT,CASSLVSGTDTGELFF,TRBJ2-2,-,TRBV5-5,TRBD2
TGTGCCAGCTCACTTACGGGACAGAAGGGCTACGAGCAGTACTTC,CASSLTGQKGYEQYF,TRBJ2-7,-,TRBV18,TRBD1
TGTGCCAGCATCCCCCCCGGGACAAACCCTGAAGCTTTCTTT,CASIPPGTNPEAFF,TRBJ1-1,-,TRBV6-1,-
TGTGCCAGCACCTCCCGAGGCAGGGGGAGCACCGGGGAGCTGTTTTTT,CASTSRGRGSTGELFF,TRBJ2-2,-,TRBV7-2,TRBD1
TGTGCCAGCAGCTCGAACAGCCTTGGCTACACCTTC,CASSSNSLGYTF,TRBJ1-2,once,TRBV7-2,-
TGCGCCAGCAGAGAAAGGGGTTGCGCTGAAGCTTTCTTT,CASRERGCAEAFF,TRBJ1-1,few,TRBV10-1,-
TGTGCCAGCAGCTTAGCCCGGACAGTGGTCCGACTCAATGAGCAGTTCTTC,CASSLARTVVRLNEQFF,TRBJ2-1,-,TRBV7-8,-
TGTGCCAGCAGTTACTCGTCACGACAGAGACTCTACGAGCAGTACTTC,CASSYSSRQRLYEQYF,TRBJ2-7,-,TRBV6-5,-
TGTGCCAGCAGTAGACCCGGAGTGACTGAAGCTTTCTTT,CASSRPGVTEAFF,TRBJ1-1,-,TRBV9,-
TGTGCCAGCGGCAAACAGGGCTACAATGAGCAGTTCTTC,CASGKQGYNEQFF,TRBJ2-1,-,TRBV7-2,-
TGTGCCAGCAGCCGACTAGCGGGTACTGAGCAGTTCTTC,CASSRLAGTEQFF,TRBJ2-1,once,TRBV6-5,TRBD2
TGTGCCAGCATGCTACAGGGGAATCAGCCCCAGCATTTT,CASMLQGNQPQHF,TRBJ1-5,-,TRBV7-8,TRBD1
TGTGCCAGCAGCTCCGTGGCGGACAATGAGCAGTTCTTC,CASSSVADNEQFF,TRBJ2-1,-,TRBV7-6,-
TGTGCCAGCAGCCCGCCCGGGATTAACACTGAAGCTTTCTTT,CASSPPGINTEAFF,TRBJ1-1,few,TRBV7-9,-
TGTGCCAGCAGCCCTTGGGGGGGGGCGGTAACTGAAGCTTTCTTT,CASSPWGGAVTEAFF,TRBJ1-1,-,TRBV7-2,-
TGTGCCAGCAGCTTAGACTTGAACACCGGGGAGCTGTTTTTT,CASSLDLNTGELFF,TRBJ2-2,-,TRBV6-1,-
TGTGCCAGCAGCCCGGGACAGAGCTACGAGCAGTACTTC,CASSPGQSYEQYF,TRBJ2-7,-,TRBV28,TRBD1
TGCGCCAGCAGCCTGGGACTAGCGGGACCCTTTATTGGGGAGCAGTACTTC,CASSLGLAGPFIGEQYF,TRBJ2-5,once,TRBV4-3,TRBD2
TGTGCCAGCAGGCCTGGGACTAGCGGGAGCCCCAGGCAGTTCTTC,CASRPGTSGSPRQFF,TRBJ2-1,-,TRBV6-4,TRBD2
TGTTCCAGCAGCCGGGGGGAAGGGATCTATGGCTACACCTTC,CSSSRGEGIYGYTF,TRBJ1-2,-,TRBV7-9,-
TGTGCCAGCAGCTTGGCCGATACGGGTACTGGAAACACCATATATTTT,CASSLADTGTGNTIYF,TRBJ1-3,few,TRBV5-6,-
TGCAGCGTTATCGGACAGGGAAAGGTTAACGCGCAGTTCTTC,CSVIGQGKVNAQFF,TRBJ2-1,-,TRBV29-1,TRBD1
TGCAGCGTTGTAGACAGGGGGAAATACAATGAGCAGTTCTTC,CSVVDRGKYNEQFF,TRBJ2-1,once,TRBV29-1,TRBD1
TGTGCCAGCAGCCTGATCCGGGACAGGGGCTATGGCTACACCTTC,CASSLIRDRGYGYTF,TRBJ1-2,-,TRBV16,TRBD1
TGTGCCAGCAGCTGGTTGGGGGAGGGGGGCCAAGAGACCCAGTACTTC,CASSWLGEGGQETQYF,TRBJ2-5,-,TRBV7-9,-
TGTGCCTGGAGTGGATCCGGGACAGTCAATCAGCCCCAGCATTTT,CAWSGSGTVNQPQHF,TRBJ1-5,-,TRBV30,TRBD1
TGCGCCAGCAGCCAACACGGACACCAACCTAACTATGGCTACACCTTC,CASSQHGHQPNYGYTF,TRBJ1-2,few,TRBV4-1,-
TGTGCCAGCAGCCCGAGAGGACTAGCGGGAGACAATGAGCAGTTCTTC,CASSPRGLAGDNEQFF,TRBJ2-1,-,TRBV7-9,TRBD2
TGTGCCAGCTCACCACAAGGACTCCATTACAATGAGCAGTTCTTC,CASSPQGLHYNEQFF,TRBJ2-1,-,TRBV18,-
TGTGCCAGCAGTTTAGGGGCAGGAAACACTGAAGCTTTCTTT,CASSLGAGNTEAFF,TRBJ1-1,few,TRBV28,-
TGTGCCAGCAGGAAAAGCTCAGGGGGCAAGACAGATACGCAGTATTTT,CASRKSSGGKTDTQYF,TRBJ2-3,-,TRBV6-6,TRBD1